These 23 T cell receptor beta chains were all obtained from the same sample, sequenced in a study of T cell repertoires in cytomegalovirus infection. A single record per CDR3 protein comes from TCRdb applying MiXCR to the reads. This table has fewer than 200,000 distinct CDR3 sequences, roughly a fifth appearing once. The sample taken for sequencing was PBMCs. The receptors shown here come from a human donor in good health (CMV status not recorded). Some clones in this sample may be carry-over from other donors' samples.

V gene TRBV7-6 combines with J gene TRBJ2-5; D is perhaps TRBD2 (7 bases). V lost 1 base and J 1 base, leaving 13 bases between the germline ends. Germline V gene lookup returns CDR1 SGHVS and CDR2 FNYEAQ. The CDR3 is 16 residues long. CDR3 sequence reads: CASSLGGGTIQETQYF. DNA of the CDR3: TGTGCCAGCAGCTTAGGCGGGGGCACTATCCAAGAGACCCAGTACTTC.

As concerns this clonotype: Just one base apart from a much larger clone, this may be a read error. This chain joins TRBV7-9 and TRBJ2-7; no clear D gene. The V gene lost 1 base and the J gene lost 3 bases, with 4 bases spanning the gap. Germline V gene sequence: CDR1 SEHNR, CDR2 FQNEAQ (reference sequence). This CDR3 region has 12 residues. The CDR3 DNA reads as TGTGCCAGCAGCTTAGACAACTACGAGCAGTACTTC. Encoded protein: CASSLDNYEQYF.

As to this clonotype: This could be a read error, since a much larger clone is one nucleotide away. This chain joins TRBV7-2 and TRBJ2-7; D remains unclear. The CDR3 contains 14 residues. Germline assignment: CDR1 SGHTA and CDR2 FQGNSA. The CDR3 is CASSLGGRTYELYF. The CDR3 DNA sequence: TGTGCCAGCAGCTTAGGTGGACGGACCTACGAGCTGTACTTC.

A single count supports this clonotype. This chain uses TRBV5-1 with TRBJ2-7; TRBD2 aligns across 15 bases. From germline, CDR1 is SGHRS and CDR2 YFSETQ. After removal of 3 bases from V and 2 bases from J, the junction contained 6 bases not matched to a gene. The CDR3 has 17 residues. CDR3 loop: CASSSRTSGRVTYEQYF. In nucleotides, the CDR3 is TGCGCCAGCAGCTCCCGGACTAGCGGGAGGGTAACCTACGAGCAGTACTTC.

The chain combines TRBV28 with TRBJ2-1; TRBD2 might be the D (6 bases). CDR1 is MDHEN and CDR2 is SYDVKM in the germline V gene. The CDR3 totals 12 residues. The ends were cut back, 7 bases at V and 6 bases at J, with 10 bases in the middle. In DNA, the CDR3 is TGTGCCAGCAAAATTAGCGGCAATGAGCAGTTCTTC. Translated: CASKISGNEQFF. The full variable domain, rest sourced from reference TRBV28 and TRBJ2-1, is DVKVTQSSRYLVKRTGEKVFLECVQDMDHENMFWYRQDPGLGLRLIYFSYDVKMKEKGDIPEGYSVSREKKERFSLILESASTNQTSMYLCASKISGNEQFFGPGTRLTVL.

Ten or more counts support this clonotype. Here the CDR3 reads CAYRGGRQVLLNTGELFF. CDR3 in DNA: TGTGCCTATAGGGGGGGACGACAGGTTCTTTTGAACACCGGGGAGCTGTTTTTT. The rearrangement uses TRBV7-2 and TRBJ2-2, with D possibly TRBD2 on 7 matching bases. CDR3 length equals 18 residues. Trimming left V 11 bases short and J 1 base short, with 26 bases between. CDR1 SGHTA and CDR2 FQGNSA come from the germline V gene. Filled out from reference TRBV7-2 and TRBJ2-2, the complete variable domain reads GAGVSQSPSNKVTEKGKDVELRCDPISGHTALYWYRQSLGQGLEFLIYFQGNSAPDKSGLPSDRFSAERTGGSVSTLTIQRTQQEDSAVYLCAYRGGRQVLLNTGELFFGEGSRLTVL.

The sample holds many counts of this clonotype. The chain employs TRBV7-2 and TRBJ1-1, with D possibly being TRBD1 (6 bases). Trimming shortened V by 4 bases and J by 7 bases, and 16 bases separated the two germline ends. The CDR3 totals 14 residues. CDR1 is SGHTA, CDR2 FQGNSA, per germline. The CDR3 is CASSSVRGGGEAFF. CDR3 DNA: TGTGCCAGCAGCTCCGTGAGGGGGGGGGGTGAAGCTTTCTTT.

This clonotype was detected ten times or more. The chain links TRBV7-3 to TRBJ2-3; 10 positions match TRBD2. CDR1 is SGHTA, CDR2 FQGTGA, per germline. The CDR3 runs 17 residues. J gave up 4 bases and V 0 bases, and 7 bases lay outside the gene matches. The CDR3 DNA reads as TGTGCCAGCAGCTTAACCCCTAGCGGGAGTGGCGCAGATACGCAGTATTTT. Translation gives CASSLTPSGSGADTQYF.

This chain uses TRBV12-3 or TRBV12-4 with TRBJ1-2; D unresolved. The CDR3 consists of 15 residues. The V gene lost 5 bases and the J gene lost 0 bases, with 13 bases spanning the gap. This chain's CDR3 is CASSPSSVANYGYTF. Written as DNA, the CDR3 is TGTGCCAGCAGTCCTTCGAGCGTAGCTAACTATGGCTACACCTTC.

On this clonotype: A much bigger clone sits one base away, suggesting this may be a read error. The CDR3 reads CASSFGDRGKAFF. CDR3 bases: TGCGCCAGCAGCTTTGGGGACCGAGGAAAAGCTTTCTTT. The rearrangement joins TRBV5-1 to TRBJ1-1; a possible D gene is TRBD1 (5 bases). Germline V gene sequence: CDR1 SGHRS, CDR2 YFSETQ. CDR3 length equals 13 residues. The V end was cut by 2 bases, the J end by 9 bases, with 14 bases between.

The genes are TRBV4-3 and TRBJ2-3; D gene ambiguous. Germline lookup yields CDR1 LGHNA and CDR2 YSLEER. The CDR3 contains 17 residues. The V and J ends lost 4 bases and 1 base respectively, with 18 bases between them. CDR3 residues: CASSPGRGRRGTDTQYF. CDR3 nucleotide sequence: TGCGCCAGCAGCCCCGGGCGAGGTAGGAGAGGCACAGATACGCAGTATTTT.

The chain couples TRBV6-1 to TRBJ2-1; 7 bases line up with TRBD1. Germline CDR1 and CDR2: MNHNS and SASEGT. The CDR3 spans 15 residues. The V gene end was trimmed by 6 bases and the J gene end by 2 bases; junction bases not matched to a gene: 7. As DNA, the CDR3 is TGTGCCAGCAGGCTAGACAGGGAACCCTACAATGAGCAGTTCTTC. As protein: CASRLDREPYNEQFF.

J is TRBJ2-2 and V is TRBV11-3, with 9 nucleotides matching TRBD2. The CDR3 extends over 15 amino acids. The ends lost 3 bases at V and 7 bases at J; junction bases unmatched: 6. The germline V gene has CDR1 SGHNT and CDR2 YENEEA. CDR3 in DNA: TGTGCCAGCAGCTTGGGCGGGAGGGCCGGCGGGGAGCTGTTTTTT. Translated, it gives CASSLGGRAGGELFF.

V usage is TRBV19 and J usage is TRBJ1-2, with D hard to call. This CDR3 has 15 amino acids. Trimming stripped 1 base from V and 3 bases from J, with 12 bases between. CDR1 is LNHDA, CDR2 SQIVND, per germline (reference sequence). This CDR3 is CASSIGGGVHYGYTF. CDR3 in DNA: TGTGCCAGTAGTATAGGCGGTGGAGTGCACTATGGCTACACCTTC.

The chain joins TRBV5-4 to TRBJ2-5; D may be TRBD1 (6 bases). V was cut by 4 bases and J by 1 base, with 11 bases left in between. CDR1 SGHNT and CDR2 YYREEE come from the germline V gene (reference sequence). The CDR3 runs to 14 residues. CDR3 in amino acids: CASSPGQFQETQYF. In nucleotides, the CDR3 is TGTGCCAGCAGCCCCGGACAGTTCCAAGAGACCCAGTACTTC.

As regards this clonotype: The junction shows a germline mismatch at one end, possibly a read error. The CDR3, as DNA: TGTGCCAGCAGTTTAGGCGGGGGCTCCTACAATGAGCAGATCTTC. The encoded protein is CASSLGGGSYNEQIF. The chain links TRBV12-3 or TRBV12-4 to TRBJ2-1; the D gene is possibly TRBD2 (7 bases). The CDR3 consists of 15 residues.

On this clonotype: A much larger clone is a single base away; this may be a read error. This chain connects TRBV12-3 or TRBV12-4 to TRBJ1-1; tentative D call: TRBD1 (6 bases). The CDR3 totals 13 residues. The V end was cut by 5 bases, the J end by 4 bases, with 11 bases between. The CDR3 loop is CASSRVGGTEAFF. The CDR3 DNA sequence: TGTGCCAGCAGTCGGGTAGGGGGCACTGAAGCTTTCTTT.

V usage is TRBV28 and J usage is TRBJ1-4; 9 bases match TRBD1. CDR1 and CDR2 (germline): MDHEN, SYDVKM. This CDR3 has 16 amino acids. Germline trimming cut 1 base from V and 7 bases from J; bases unmatched to any gene: 7. CDR3 DNA sequence: TGTGCCAGCAGTTTATCTGGGACAGGGCGGAGTGAAAAACTGTTTTTT. Its translation: CASSLSGTGRSEKLFF.

The chain employs TRBV19 and TRBJ2-2; no clear D gene. Germline CDR1 reads LNHDA; CDR2 reads SQIVND (reference sequence). V lost 5 bases and J 7 bases, leaving 11 bases between the germline ends. This CDR3 region has 13 residues. The CDR3 region is CASSAPSFGELFF. The CDR3 DNA is TGTGCCAGTAGTGCACCTAGTTTCGGGGAGCTGTTTTTT.

This clonotype has just a few counts. The gene calls are TRBV6-2 or TRBV6-3 and TRBJ2-1; no reliable D call. The germline V and J ends were trimmed by 5 bases and 4 bases, with 6 bases remaining between them. Germline V gene data show CDR1 as MNHEY and CDR2 as SVGEGT. CDR3 size: 12 residues. In DNA form, the CDR3 reads TGTGCCAGCAGTAACAGTTACAATGAGCAGTTCTTC. Translation gives CASSNSYNEQFF.

This clonotype has a count of ten or more. V is TRBV7-9 and J is TRBJ2-2; 7 nucleotides match TRBD1. Germline assignment: CDR1 SEHNR and CDR2 FQNEAQ (reference sequence). V was clipped by 8 bases and J by 2 bases; unmatched bases: 8. This CDR3 comprises 15 residues. CDR3 sequence: CASSDRVPNTGELFF. The CDR3 region has the DNA TGTGCCAGCTCCGACAGGGTCCCTAACACCGGGGAGCTGTTTTTT. The full variable domain, completed using reference TRBV7-9 and TRBJ2-2, is DTGVSQNPRHKITKRGQNVTFRCDPISEHNRLYWYRQTLGQGPEFLTYFQNEAQLEKSRLLSDRFSAERPKGSFSTLEIQRTEQGDSAMYLCASSDRVPNTGELFFGEGSRLTVL.

This sequence joins TRBV2 and TRBJ2-6; no firm D call. The V gene's germline CDR1 is SNHLY and CDR2 FYNNEI. V dropped 4 bases and J dropped 4 bases, with 11 bases sitting between them. The CDR3 is 15 amino acids. CDR3 bases: TGTGCCAGCAGTGGTTTCCTACGCGGGGCCAACGTCCTGACTTTC. Translating it yields CASSGFLRGANVLTF.

The table lists this clonotype with many counts. The chain links TRBV6-1 to TRBJ1-5; D is ambiguous. The CDR3 is 15 amino acids. V lost 1 base, J lost 7 bases, and 14 bases lay in between. CDR1 is MNHNS, CDR2 SASEGT, per germline. The CDR3 sequence is CASSEEEGRWQPQHF. CDR3 nucleotides: TGTGCCAGCAGTGAAGAAGAGGGAAGGTGGCAGCCCCAGCATTTT.